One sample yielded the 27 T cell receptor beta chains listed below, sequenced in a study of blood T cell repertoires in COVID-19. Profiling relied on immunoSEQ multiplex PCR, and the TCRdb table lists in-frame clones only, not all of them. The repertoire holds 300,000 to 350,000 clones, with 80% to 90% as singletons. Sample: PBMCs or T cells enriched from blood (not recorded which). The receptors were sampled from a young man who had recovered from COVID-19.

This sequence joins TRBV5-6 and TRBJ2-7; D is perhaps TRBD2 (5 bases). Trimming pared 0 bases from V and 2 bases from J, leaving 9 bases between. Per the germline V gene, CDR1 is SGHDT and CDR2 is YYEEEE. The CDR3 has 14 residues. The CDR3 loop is CASSLGGSTYEQYF. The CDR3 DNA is TGTGCCAGCAGCTTGGGAGGGAGCACCTACGAGCAGTACTTC.

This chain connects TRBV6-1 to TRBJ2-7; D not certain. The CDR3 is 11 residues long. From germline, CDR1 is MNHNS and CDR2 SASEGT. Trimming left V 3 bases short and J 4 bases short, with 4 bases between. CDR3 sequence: CASSERYEQYF. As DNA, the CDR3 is TGTGCCAGCAGTGAGAGGTACGAGCAGTACTTC.

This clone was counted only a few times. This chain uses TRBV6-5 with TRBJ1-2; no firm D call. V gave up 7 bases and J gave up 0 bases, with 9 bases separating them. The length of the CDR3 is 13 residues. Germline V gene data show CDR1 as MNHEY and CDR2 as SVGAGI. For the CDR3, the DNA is TGTGCCAGCACGACGGGAGCTAACTATGGCTACACCTTC. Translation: CASTTGANYGYTF.

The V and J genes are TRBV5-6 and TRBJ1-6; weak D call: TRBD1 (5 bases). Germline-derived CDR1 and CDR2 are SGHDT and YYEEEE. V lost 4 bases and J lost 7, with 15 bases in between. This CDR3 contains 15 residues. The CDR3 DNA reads TGTGCCAGCAGCCCCTTGACAGTTGGGAATTCACCCCTCCACTTT. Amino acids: CASSPLTVGNSPLHF. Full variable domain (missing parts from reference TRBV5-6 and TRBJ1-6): DAGVTQSPTHLIKTRGQQVTLRCSPKSGHDTVSWYQQALGQGPQFIFQYYEEEERQRGNFPDRFSGHQFPNYSSELNVNALLLGDSALYLCASSPLTVGNSPLHFGNGTRLTVT.

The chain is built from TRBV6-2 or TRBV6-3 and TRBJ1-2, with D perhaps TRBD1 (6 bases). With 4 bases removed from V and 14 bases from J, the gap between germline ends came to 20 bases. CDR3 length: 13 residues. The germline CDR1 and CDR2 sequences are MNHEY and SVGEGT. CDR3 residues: CASSSTGDSLGTF. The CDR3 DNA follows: TGTGCCAGCAGTTCGACAGGTGACAGCTTGGGGACCTTC.

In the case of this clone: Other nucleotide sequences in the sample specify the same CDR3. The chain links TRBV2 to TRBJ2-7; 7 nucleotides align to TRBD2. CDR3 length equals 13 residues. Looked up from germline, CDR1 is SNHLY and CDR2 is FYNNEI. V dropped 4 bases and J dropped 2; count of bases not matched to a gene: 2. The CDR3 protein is CASSVRGAYEQYF. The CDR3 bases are TGTGCCAGCAGTGTACGGGGGGCCTACGAGCAGTACTTC.

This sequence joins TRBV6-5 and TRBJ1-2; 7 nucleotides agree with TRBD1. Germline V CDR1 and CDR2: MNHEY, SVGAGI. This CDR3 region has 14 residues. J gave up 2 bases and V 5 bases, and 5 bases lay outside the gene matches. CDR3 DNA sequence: TGTGCCAGCAGTCGGGACAGCGGAAACTATGGCTACACCTTC. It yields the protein CASSRDSGNYGYTF.

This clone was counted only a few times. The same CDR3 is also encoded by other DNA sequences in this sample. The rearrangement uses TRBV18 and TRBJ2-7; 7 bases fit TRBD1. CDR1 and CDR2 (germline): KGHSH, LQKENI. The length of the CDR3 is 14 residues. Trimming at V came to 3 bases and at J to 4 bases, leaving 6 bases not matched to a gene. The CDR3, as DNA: TGTGCCAGCTCACCCACCGGGACAGATTACGAGCAGTACTTC. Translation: CASSPTGTDYEQYF.

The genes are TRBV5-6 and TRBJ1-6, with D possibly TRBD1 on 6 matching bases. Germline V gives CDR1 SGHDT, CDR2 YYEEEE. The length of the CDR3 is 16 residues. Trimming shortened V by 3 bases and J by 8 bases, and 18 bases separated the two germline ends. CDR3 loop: CASSWETGRGDSPLHF. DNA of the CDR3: TGTGCCAGCAGCTGGGAAACAGGGAGGGGAGATTCACCCCTCCACTTT.

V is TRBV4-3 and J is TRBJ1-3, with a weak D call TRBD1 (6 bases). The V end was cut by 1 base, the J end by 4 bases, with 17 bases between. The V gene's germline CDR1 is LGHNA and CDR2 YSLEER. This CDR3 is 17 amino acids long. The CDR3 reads CASSQGVVGDIGNTIYF. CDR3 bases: TGCGCCAGCAGCCAAGGGGTTGTAGGGGACATCGGAAACACCATATATTTT.

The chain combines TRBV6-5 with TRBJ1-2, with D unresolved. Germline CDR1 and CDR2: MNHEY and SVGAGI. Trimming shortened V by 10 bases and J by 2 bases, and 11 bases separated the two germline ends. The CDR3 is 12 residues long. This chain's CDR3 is CATYTVNYGYTF. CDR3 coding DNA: TGTGCCACCTATACCGTGAACTATGGCTACACCTTC.

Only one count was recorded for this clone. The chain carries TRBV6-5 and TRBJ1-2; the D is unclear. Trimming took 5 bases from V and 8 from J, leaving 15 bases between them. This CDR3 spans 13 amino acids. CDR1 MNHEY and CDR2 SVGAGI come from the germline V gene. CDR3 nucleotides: TGTGCCAGCAGTCCTGACACGACACGCGGCTACACCTTC. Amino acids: CASSPDTTRGYTF.

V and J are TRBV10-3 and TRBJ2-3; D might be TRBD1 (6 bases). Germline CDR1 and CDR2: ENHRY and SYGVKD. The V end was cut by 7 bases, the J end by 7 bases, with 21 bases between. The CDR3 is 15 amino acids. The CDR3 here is CAIKEQQGHVYTQYF. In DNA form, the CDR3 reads TGTGCCATCAAGGAACAGCAGGGGCACGTATATACGCAGTATTTT.

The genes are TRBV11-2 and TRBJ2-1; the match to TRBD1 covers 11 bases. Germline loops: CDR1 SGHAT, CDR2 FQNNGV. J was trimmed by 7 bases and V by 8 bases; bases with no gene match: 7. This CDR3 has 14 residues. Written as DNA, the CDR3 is TGTGCCAGCCCCGGGACAGGGGGAAGAAATGAGCAGTTCTTC. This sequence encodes CASPGTGGRNEQFF.

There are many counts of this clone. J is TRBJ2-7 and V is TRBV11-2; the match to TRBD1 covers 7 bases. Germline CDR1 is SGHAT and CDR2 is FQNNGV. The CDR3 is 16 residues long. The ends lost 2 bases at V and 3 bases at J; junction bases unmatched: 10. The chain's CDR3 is CASSLRGRDSFYEQYF. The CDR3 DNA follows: TGTGCCAGCAGCTTACGGGGTCGGGACAGCTTCTACGAGCAGTACTTC.

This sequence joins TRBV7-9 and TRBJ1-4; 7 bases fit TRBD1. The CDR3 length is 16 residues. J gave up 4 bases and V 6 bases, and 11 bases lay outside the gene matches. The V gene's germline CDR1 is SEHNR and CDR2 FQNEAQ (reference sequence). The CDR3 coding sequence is TGTGCCAGCAGATCGACAGGGCGAGGGTTTAATGAAAAACTGTTTTTT. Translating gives CASRSTGRGFNEKLFF. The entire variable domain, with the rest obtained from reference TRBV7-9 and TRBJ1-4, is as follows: DTGVSQNPRHKITKRGQNVTFRCDPISEHNRLYWYRQTLGQGPEFLTYFQNEAQLEKSRLLSDRFSAERPKGSFSTLEIQRTEQGDSAMYLCASRSTGRGFNEKLFFGSGTQLSVL.

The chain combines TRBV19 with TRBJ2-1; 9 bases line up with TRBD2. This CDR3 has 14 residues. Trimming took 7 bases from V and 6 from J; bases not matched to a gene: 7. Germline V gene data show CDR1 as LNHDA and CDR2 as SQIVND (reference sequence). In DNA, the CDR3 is TGTGCCAGTACGGCGGGGGGGCTGACCAATGAGCAGTTCTTC. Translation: CASTAGGLTNEQFF.

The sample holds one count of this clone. The CDR3 nucleotides are TGTGCCAGCAGCTTGGTGCTAGCGGGGGTGGATACGCAGTATTTT. It yields the protein CASSLVLAGVDTQYF. The chain carries TRBV5-6 and TRBJ2-3, with 10 bases that match TRBD2. The junction had 4 bases not matched to a gene; V was cut back by 0 bases and J by 6 bases. CDR1 and CDR2 (germline): SGHDT, YYEEEE. This CDR3 has 15 amino acids.

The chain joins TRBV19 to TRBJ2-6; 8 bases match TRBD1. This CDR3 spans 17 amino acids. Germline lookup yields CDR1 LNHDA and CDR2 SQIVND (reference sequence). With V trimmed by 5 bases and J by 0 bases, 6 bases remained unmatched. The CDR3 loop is CASSGQGFSSGANVLTF. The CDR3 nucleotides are TGTGCCAGTAGTGGACAGGGATTCAGCTCTGGGGCCAACGTCCTGACTTTC.

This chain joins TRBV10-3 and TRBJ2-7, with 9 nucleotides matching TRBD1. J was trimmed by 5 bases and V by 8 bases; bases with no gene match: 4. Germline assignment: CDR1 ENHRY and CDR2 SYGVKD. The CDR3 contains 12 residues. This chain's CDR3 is CAIGQGFNEQYF. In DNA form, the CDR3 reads TGTGCCATCGGACAGGGGTTCAACGAGCAGTACTTC.

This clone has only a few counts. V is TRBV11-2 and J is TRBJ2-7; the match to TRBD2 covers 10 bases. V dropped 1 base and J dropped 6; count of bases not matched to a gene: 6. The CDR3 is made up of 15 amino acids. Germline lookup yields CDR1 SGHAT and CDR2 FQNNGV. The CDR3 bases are TGTGCCAGCAGCTTAGCGCGGACTAGCGGCATCGAGCAGTACTTC. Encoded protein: CASSLARTSGIEQYF.

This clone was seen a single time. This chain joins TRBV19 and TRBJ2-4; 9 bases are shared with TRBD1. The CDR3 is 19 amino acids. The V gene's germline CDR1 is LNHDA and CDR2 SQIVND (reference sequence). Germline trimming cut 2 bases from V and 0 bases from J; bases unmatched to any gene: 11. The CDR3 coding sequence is TGTGCCAGTAGTATACTAGACAGGGGGTCATATCAAGCCAAAAACATTCAGTACTTC. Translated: CASSILDRGSYQAKNIQYF.

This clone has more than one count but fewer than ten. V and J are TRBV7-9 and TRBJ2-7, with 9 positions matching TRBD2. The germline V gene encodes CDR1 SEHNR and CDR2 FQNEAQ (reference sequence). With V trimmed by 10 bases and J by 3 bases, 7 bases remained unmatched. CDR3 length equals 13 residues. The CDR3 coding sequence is TGTGCCACCGAGCGGGGGGCTCTCTACGAGCAGTACTTC. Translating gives CATERGALYEQYF. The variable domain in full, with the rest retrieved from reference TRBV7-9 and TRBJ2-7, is DTGVSQNPRHKITKRGQNVTFRCDPISEHNRLYWYRQTLGQGPEFLTYFQNEAQLEKSRLLSDRFSAERPKGSFSTLEIQRTEQGDSAMYLCATERGALYEQYFGPGTRLTVT.

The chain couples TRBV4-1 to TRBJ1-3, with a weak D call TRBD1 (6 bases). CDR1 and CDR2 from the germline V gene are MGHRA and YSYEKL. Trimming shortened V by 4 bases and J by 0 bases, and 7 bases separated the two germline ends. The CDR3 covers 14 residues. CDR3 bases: TGCGCCAGCAGCCGAGGGGGCTCTGGAAACACCATATATTTT. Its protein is CASSRGGSGNTIYF.

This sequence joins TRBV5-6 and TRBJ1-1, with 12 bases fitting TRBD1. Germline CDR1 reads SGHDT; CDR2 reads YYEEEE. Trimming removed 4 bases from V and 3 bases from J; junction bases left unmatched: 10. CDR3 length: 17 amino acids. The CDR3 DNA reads TGTGCCAGCAGCCCAGCCGGGACAGGGGGCGCTTACACTGAAGCTTTCTTT. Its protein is CASSPAGTGGAYTEAFF.

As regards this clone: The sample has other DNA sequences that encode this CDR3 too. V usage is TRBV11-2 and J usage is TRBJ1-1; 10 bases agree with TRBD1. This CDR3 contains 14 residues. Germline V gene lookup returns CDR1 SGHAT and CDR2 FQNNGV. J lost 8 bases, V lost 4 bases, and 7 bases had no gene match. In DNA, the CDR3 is TGTGCCAGCAGCTCCACGAGGACAGGGGGGGAAGCTTTCTTT. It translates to CASSSTRTGGEAFF.

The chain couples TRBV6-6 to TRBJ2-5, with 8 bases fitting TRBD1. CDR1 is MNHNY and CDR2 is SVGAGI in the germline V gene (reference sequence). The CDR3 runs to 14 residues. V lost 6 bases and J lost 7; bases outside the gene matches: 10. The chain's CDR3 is CASSPRTGIATQYF. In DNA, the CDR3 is TGTGCCAGCAGCCCAAGGACAGGGATTGCGACCCAGTACTTC.